The 2 T cell receptor beta chains below were found in one sample sequenced in a study of OX40 agonist ivuxolimab in advanced cancers. The receptor library was made with the immunoSEQ multiplex PCR assay. This immuneACCESS table, as held by TCRdb, lists in-frame sequences with V and J called but not all clones. Of the missing ones, under half trace to an unresolved V gene in checked studies; the others have no known cause. For this sample there are tens of thousands of clones; around 84% appear just once. About 0.83% of the sample is taken by the ten largest. This material consisted of CD4+ or CD8+ T cells sorted from blood, taken in a trial of the OX40 agonist ivuxolimab. These receptors were obtained from an adult with an advanced solid tumor such as melanoma, head and neck, liver or kidney cancer.

This chain connects TRBV6-1 to TRBJ1-5; D gene unclear. The CDR3 is 14 amino acids. Germline V CDR1 and CDR2: MNHNS, SASEGT. Deletions cut 1 base from V and 7 bases from J, with 11 bases between. CDR3: CASSEVRSGQPQHF. The CDR3 DNA reads TGTGCCAGCAGTGAAGTGAGATCCGGGCAGCCCCAGCATTTT.

This rearrangement joins TRBV7-3 to TRBJ2-5; TRBD1 matches 7 bases. The J segment lost 5 bases and the V segment lost 5 bases, leaving 5 bases of the junction unmatched. Germline assignment: CDR1 SGHTA and CDR2 FQGTGA. The CDR3 loop spans 13 amino acids. CDR3: CASSAGTDETQYF. For the CDR3, the DNA is TGTGCCAGCAGCGCCGGGACAGATGAGACCCAGTACTTC.